The clone carrying this T cell receptor (beta chain) was observed a handful of times. The antigen is unknown. The record originates from a study of T-cell memory formation after mild COVID-19. Looking at the study overall: In these data, TCR clusters were largely donor specific. Findings and caveats of the study: Among contracting clones, CD4+ were mainly CM/EM and CD8+ enriched in EMRA. CD4/CD8 balance characterized clones contracting day 15 to 85, and CD4+ skew characterized later expanders.

5'RACE, which relied on constant-segment primers, yielded TCR alpha and TCR beta cDNA libraries carrying sample barcodes and UMIs. TCRdb independently ran MiXCR on the 5' RACE reads; one entry per CDR3 protein. This table holds 150,000 to 200,000 distinct CDR3 sequences, roughly 13% found once. This receptor was taken from a man aged 18 to 30 who had mild COVID-19 (a few samples of this study predate the infection). Cell type and time point are not known. Sequencing input: PBMCs or a T cell subset sorted from them (not recorded which).

This CDR3 is CASSQTISDTQYF. Written as DNA, the CDR3 is TGCGCCAGCAGCCAGACCATAAGCGATACGCAGTATTTT. This sequence joins TRBV4-3 and TRBJ2-3; D remains ambiguous. Trimming shortened V by 3 bases and J by 6 bases, and 10 bases separated the two germline ends. CDR1 LGHNA and CDR2 YSLEER come from the germline V gene. The CDR3 spans 13 residues.